The 13 T cell receptor beta chains below all came from one sample that was sequenced in a study of blood T cell repertoires in COVID-19. Libraries were prepared by immunoSEQ multiplex PCR; TCRdb keeps only in-frame clonotypes and omits some of them. Of roughly 300,000 clones in the sample, approximately 85% are singletons; the top ten hold about an eighth. Sequencing input: peripheral blood. All receptors come from a human donor in a cohort sampled during active COVID-19.

This chain joins TRBV29-1 and TRBJ1-4, with TRBD1 identical over 11 bases. The V and J ends lost 4 bases and 10 bases, in that order; junction bases with no gene match: 8. CDR1 and CDR2 (germline): SQVTM, ANQGSEA. The CDR3 is made up of 14 amino acids. The CDR3 loop reads CSVGRGDRGGKLFF. The CDR3 DNA sequence: TGCAGCGTTGGGAGAGGGGACAGGGGGGGAAAACTGTTTTTT.

V is TRBV7-6 and J is TRBJ2-1, with 10 positions matching TRBD2. After removal of 2 bases from V and 5 bases from J, the junction contained 12 bases not matched to a gene. This CDR3 has 18 amino acids. Per germline, CDR1 SGHVS and CDR2 FNYEAQ. CDR3 sequence: CASSLSAYSGLADNEQFF. The CDR3, as DNA: TGTGCCAGCAGCTTATCGGCCTACTCAGGACTAGCGGACAATGAGCAGTTCTTC.

The CDR3 reads CASCPPGDNEQFF. CDR3 DNA sequence: TGTGCCAGCTGCCCACCAGGTGACAATGAGCAGTTCTTC. The V gene is TRBV4-2, the J gene TRBJ2-1; unclear D gene. The V end was cut by 8 bases, the J end by 5 bases, with 13 bases between. The CDR3 spans 13 residues. Germline CDR1 LGHNA, CDR2 YNFKEQ.

J is TRBJ1-4 and V is TRBV7-2; the D gene is possibly TRBD1 (5 bases). Looked up from germline, CDR1 is SGHTA and CDR2 is FQGNSA. V was trimmed by 0 bases and J by 5 bases, leaving 10 bases between them. The CDR3 covers 15 residues. CDR3 sequence reads: CASSLALTENEKLFF. CDR3 DNA sequence: TGTGCCAGCAGCTTAGCGCTGACAGAGAATGAAAAACTGTTTTTT.

This clone was seen only a few times. The rearrangement joins TRBV19 to TRBJ2-1, with a weak D call TRBD2 (5 bases). Germline CDR1 and CDR2: LNHDA and SQIVND (reference sequence). V lost 3 bases to trimming and J lost 9 bases, with 18 bases between them. The CDR3 runs to 15 residues. The DNA of the CDR3 is TGTGCCAGTAGTATGAGCGGAAGTCGGGGAGCTGAGCAGTTCTTC. This encodes CASSMSGSRGAEQFF.

The V and J genes are TRBV5-4 and TRBJ2-1; D perhaps matches TRBD2 (6 bases). The germline V gene encodes CDR1 SGHNT and CDR2 YYREEE (reference sequence). CDR3 size: 11 residues. The V and J ends lost 2 bases and 10 bases respectively, with 7 bases between them. CDR3 region: CASSLRGEQFF. The CDR3 DNA reads TGTGCCAGCAGCTTACGGGGGGAGCAGTTCTTC.

V is TRBV19 and J is TRBJ2-1; 9 bases line up with TRBD2. V lost 4 bases and J lost 4; bases outside the gene matches: 11. CDR3 length equals 17 residues. Germline V gene lookup returns CDR1 LNHDA and CDR2 SQIVND (reference sequence). The CDR3 protein is CASSTPMGSGRYNEQFF. CDR3 nucleotide sequence: TGTGCCAGTAGTACCCCCATGGGTAGCGGGAGATACAATGAGCAGTTCTTC.

The chain recombines TRBV28 with TRBJ1-6; 8 nucleotides match TRBD1. CDR3 size: 14 residues. Germline CDR1 and CDR2: MDHEN and SYDVKM. The junction had 5 bases not matched to a gene; V was cut back by 7 bases and J by 6 bases. CDR3 coding DNA: TGTGCCAGCACCCTGGACAGGGTTAATTCACCCCTCCACTTT. It codes for CASTLDRVNSPLHF.

V is TRBV27 and J is TRBJ2-2, with no clear D. CDR1 is MNHEY, CDR2 SMNVEV, per germline (reference sequence). V lost 3 bases and J 2 bases, leaving 7 bases between the germline ends. CDR3 length equals 14 residues. The DNA of the CDR3 is TGTGCCAGCAGTTTGAGGTATAACACCGGGGAGCTGTTTTTT. Translation: CASSLRYNTGELFF.

The rearrangement uses TRBV19 and TRBJ1-5; D is undetermined. This CDR3 has 14 amino acids. Trimming took 3 bases from V and 5 from J, leaving 11 bases between them. Germline lookup yields CDR1 LNHDA and CDR2 SQIVND (reference sequence). The chain's CDR3 is CASSILGFDQPQHF. The CDR3 coding sequence is TGTGCCAGTAGTATTCTAGGATTCGATCAGCCCCAGCATTTT.

This rearrangement joins TRBV28 to TRBJ2-7, with 9 nucleotides matching TRBD2. This CDR3 contains 16 residues. CDR1 MDHEN and CDR2 SYDVKM come from the germline V gene. V lost 6 bases, J lost 2 bases, and 11 bases stayed unmatched. CDR3 nucleotide sequence: TGTGCCAGCAGGGGGACCGGCGGGAGGGCCCCCTACGAGCAGTACTTC. It translates to CASRGTGGRAPYEQYF.

The CDR3 reads CASSFSTQGSVATQYF. The CDR3 DNA follows: TGTGCCAGCAGCTTCTCCACACAGGGGAGTGTCGCGACCCAGTACTTC. The genes are TRBV5-4 and TRBJ2-5, with TRBD1 matching 7 bases. The ends lost 2 bases at V and 7 bases at J; junction bases unmatched: 14. Germline V gene lookup returns CDR1 SGHNT and CDR2 YYREEE (reference sequence). The CDR3 is 16 amino acids.

This clone was counted once. The chain uses TRBV4-1 and TRBJ2-1; 12 bases are a match to TRBD2. Germline CDR1 and CDR2: MGHRA and YSYEKL. The CDR3 is 18 residues long. Germline trimming cut 6 bases from V and 3 bases from J; bases unmatched to any gene: 12. CDR3 DNA: TGCGCCAGCAGTATTTACGTCCAGGGACTAGCGGGCTACAATGAGCAGTTCTTC. Its translation is CASSIYVQGLAGYNEQFF.